This T cell receptor beta chain was recorded in a study of regulatory T cells in long-lasting Graves disease. Study conclusions and caveats: Persistent disease exhibited a predilection for TRBV28, TRBJ1-2 and TRBJ2-5. Clonotypes that were public and shared totalled a few thousand in persistent patients versus 750 to 1,000 in new patients. The researchers studied only peripheral blood, not thyroid tissue.

Time point: persistent/refractory GD, antithyroid drugs over 5 years with positive TRAb. PBMC RNA was the source of the TCR library. Arm-PCR of CDR3 regions with iRepertoire HTBI primers generated TCR beta libraries. TCRdb reanalysed the multiplex PCR reads using MiXCR and keeps one entry per CDR3 protein. The sample contains hundreds of thousands of distinct CDR3 sequences, about 18% of which appear only once. Germline values: CDR1 SGHAT, CDR2 FQNNGV. V was cut by 1 base and J by 7 bases, with 8 bases left in between. CDR3 size: 14 residues. In its sample, this clonotype was seen many times. As yet, its antigen is unknown.

This specimen consisted of peripheral blood mononuclear cells (PBMCs), obtained when the disease was refractory, from a patient treated with antithyroid drugs. This chain links TRBV11-2 with TRBJ1-6; tentative D call: TRBD1 (6 bases). This receptor was taken from a female donor with Graves disease. CDR3 in DNA: TGTGCCAGCAGCTTAGGGACAGTAAATTCACCCCTCCACTTT. Protein: CASSLGTVNSPLHF.